Below, one T cell receptor beta chain is given with its context. Its cognate antigen is unknown. Histologic diagnosis was independently verified by two lung pathologists. TCRdb keeps only in-frame clones here, not all; method: immunoSEQ multiplex PCR. The repertoire has around 13,000 clones, 80% of them found once; the top ten carry around 4.7%. The data are from a study of immune evolution from preneoplasia to lung adenocarcinoma. Study findings and constraints: Top clone share appeared to fall from AAH through AIS, MIA, adenocarcinoma.

V lost 8 bases, J lost 3 bases, and 4 bases stayed unmatched. The germline gives CDR1 GTSNPN, CDR2 SVGIG (reference sequence). The CDR3 length is 12 residues. Material: FFPE minimally invasive lung adenocarcinoma tissue. This chain joins TRBV30 and TRBJ1-3, with 7 bases identical to TRBD1. The receptor was derived from a person aged 70 to 80 with lung adenocarcinoma. CDR3 loop: CAQTGVGNTIYF. DNA for the CDR3: TGTGCCCAAACAGGGGTTGGAAACACCATATATTTT.